A single sample is the source of the 7 T cell receptor beta chains below, sequenced in a study of quantifying T cell responses using KT2 cells. Study at large: cDNA was made from DNase-treated RNA using alpha and beta constant primers.

An oligo carrying a UMI was ligated to the cDNA 3' end. The first PCR ran 3 to 5 cycles with an equimolar RC1.1 and RC1.2 beta primer mix. TCRdb reprocessed the UMI-ligation and nested PCR reads with MiXCR, giving one entry per CDR3 protein. The table shows approximately 60,000 distinct CDR3 sequences, with about 12% occurring only once. Sequenced input: PBMCs spiked with cells of the T cell clone KT2. The receptors here all came from a human donor.

This clonotype was picked up a small number of times. J is TRBJ1-4 and V is TRBV7-9; D not certain. Germline V gene sequence: CDR1 SEHNR, CDR2 FQNEAQ (reference sequence). Between the trimmed V and J ends, which lost 6 bases and 3 bases, there was a span of 17 bases. CDR3 length: 16 residues. The CDR3 coding sequence is TGTGCCAGCAGTCTAACGCCTACCACACCTAATGAAAAACTGTTTTTT. It codes for CASSLTPTTPNEKLFF.

This clonotype was seen more than once but under ten times. This chain uses TRBV29-1 with TRBJ2-5; D might be TRBD2 (6 bases). V shed 1 base and J shed 4 bases, with 19 bases lying between them. CDR1 and CDR2 from the germline V gene are SQVTM and ANQGSEA. The CDR3 is 16 residues long. CDR3 sequence: CSVEGLRTGEVETQYF. Written as DNA, the CDR3 is TGCAGCGTTGAAGGCCTGCGAACGGGGGAGGTAGAGACCCAGTACTTC.

This clonotype was counted only a few times. The chain employs TRBV11-2 and TRBJ1-6, with D perhaps TRBD1 (5 bases). The germline CDR1 and CDR2 sequences are SGHAT and FQNNGV. This CDR3 has 20 residues. Trimming pared 5 bases from V and 0 bases from J, leaving 23 bases between. DNA for the CDR3: TGTGCCAGCAGCCCCCGTGACGCCGGGAGGGGTAGCTCCTATAATTCACCCCTCCACTTT. This translates into CASSPRDAGRGSSYNSPLHF.

This clonotype came up a few times. The chain uses TRBV4-1 and TRBJ1-4, with D unclear. This CDR3 spans 15 amino acids. Per germline, CDR1 MGHRA and CDR2 YSYEKL. Trimming cost V 2 bases and J 4 bases, with 11 bases left between them. The CDR3: CASSQYKSDNEKLFF. The CDR3, as DNA: TGCGCCAGCAGCCAATATAAGAGTGATAATGAAAAACTGTTTTTT.

This clonotype was picked up a small number of times. This chain joins TRBV20-1 and TRBJ2-3, with 8 bases identical to TRBD1. V dropped 6 bases and J dropped 4; count of bases not matched to a gene: 9. CDR3 size: 14 residues. In germline, CDR1 is DFQATT, CDR2 SNEGSKA (reference sequence). CDR3 residues: CSAQPDRVPDTQYF. Written as DNA, the CDR3 is TGCAGTGCCCAACCGGACAGGGTACCAGATACGCAGTATTTT.

This clonotype was recorded a few times. The V and J genes are TRBV10-3 and TRBJ2-2; TRBD2 matches at 9 bases. With 4 bases clipped from V and 3 bases from J, the junction kept 3 bases outside the gene matches. This CDR3 has 15 residues. Germline loops: CDR1 ENHRY, CDR2 SYGVKD. In nucleotides, the CDR3 is TGTGCCATCAGTGGGAGCGGGAGGCACACCGGGGAGCTGTTTTTT. Translation: CAISGSGRHTGELFF.

This CDR3 is CASSVDIRTTGNTIYF. The CDR3 nucleotides are TGTGCCAGCAGCGTAGATATCAGGACAACTGGAAACACCATATATTTT. This sequence joins TRBV9 and TRBJ1-3; TRBD1 is a possible D gene (5 bases). The CDR3 consists of 16 residues. CDR1 and CDR2 from the germline V gene are SGDLS and YYNGEE. Deletions cut 0 bases from V and 2 bases from J, with 12 bases between.